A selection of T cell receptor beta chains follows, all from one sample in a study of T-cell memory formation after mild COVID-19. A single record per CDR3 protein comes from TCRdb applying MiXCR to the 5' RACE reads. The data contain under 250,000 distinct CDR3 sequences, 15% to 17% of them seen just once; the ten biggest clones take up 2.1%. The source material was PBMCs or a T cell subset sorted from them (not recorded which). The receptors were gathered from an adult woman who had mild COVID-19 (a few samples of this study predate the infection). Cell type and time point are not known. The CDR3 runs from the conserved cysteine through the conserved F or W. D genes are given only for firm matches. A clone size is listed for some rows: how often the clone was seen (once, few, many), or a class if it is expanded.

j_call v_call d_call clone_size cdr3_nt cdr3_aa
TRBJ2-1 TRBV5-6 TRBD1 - TGTGCCAGCAGCCTGGAGACAGGGACTGAGCAGTTCTTC CASSLETGTEQFF
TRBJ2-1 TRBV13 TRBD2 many TGTGCCAGCAGCTCTCAGCGGGAGTCCTACAATGAGCAGTTCTTC CASSSQRESYNEQFF
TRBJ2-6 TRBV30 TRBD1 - TGTGCCTGGAGGACCAAAGGACAGGGGGCTATTTCTGGGGCCAACGTCCTGACTTTC CAWRTKGQGAISGANVLTF
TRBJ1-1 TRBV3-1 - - TGTGCCAGCAGCCAAGGCGATTGGACAGAAGCTTTCTTT CASSQGDWTEAFF
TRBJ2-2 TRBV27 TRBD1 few TGTGCCATCAGTACCGGGACAGGGGCAACCGGGGAGCTGTTTTTT CAISTGTGATGELFF
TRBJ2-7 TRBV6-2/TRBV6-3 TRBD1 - TGTGCCAGCAGCAGACAGGGGAGTACCTCCTACGAGCAGTACTTC CASSRQGSTSYEQYF
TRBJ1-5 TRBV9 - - TGTGCCAGCAGCGTAAGGGGAGGGGATCAGCCCCAGCATTTT CASSVRGGDQPQHF
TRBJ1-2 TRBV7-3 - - TGTGCCAGCAGCTTAATACCAGGACAAGGCTATGGCTACACCTTC CASSLIPGQGYGYTF
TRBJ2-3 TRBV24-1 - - TGTGCCACCATGACGGCGGGTTCTGGCACAGATACGCAGTATTTT CATMTAGSGTDTQYF
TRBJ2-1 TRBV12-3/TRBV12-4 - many TGTGCCAGCAGTTCGCCACACCGACAGTTCTTC CASSSPHRQFF
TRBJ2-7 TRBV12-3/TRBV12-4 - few TGTGCCAGCAGTTTAAGGCCCTCCAGGGAGCAGTACTTC CASSLRPSREQYF
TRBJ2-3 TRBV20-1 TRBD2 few TGCAGTGCTAGAGCCGGACTAGCGGGAGGACTGAATACGCAGTATTTT CSARAGLAGGLNTQYF
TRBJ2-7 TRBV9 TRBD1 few TGTGCCAGCAGCGTAGGACGACAGGGCTACGAGCAGTACTTC CASSVGRQGYEQYF
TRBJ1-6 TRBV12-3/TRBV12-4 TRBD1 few TGTGCCAGCAGCCGGGGACAGGGACAATCACCCCTCCACTTT CASSRGQGQSPLHF
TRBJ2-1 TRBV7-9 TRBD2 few TGTGCCAGCAGCTTAATGGCGGGAGCCTACAATGAGCAGTTCTTC CASSLMAGAYNEQFF
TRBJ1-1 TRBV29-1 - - TGCAGCGGTGGCCAGGGTGGGGACACTGAAGCTTTCTTT CSGGQGGDTEAFF